This T cell receptor beta chain is drawn from a study of T cell responses to AZD1222 COVID-19 vaccine. Study as a whole: Second-dose timings of about 4 or about 12 weeks were pooled.

A remark on this clone: What it binds is not known.

The table came from immunoSEQ multiplex PCR; TCRdb's copy has only in-frame clones and leaves some out. This table has some 120,000 clones, roughly 90% appearing once. Study results and caveats: Spike-specific TCR repertoires showed rising breadth and depth after two AZD1222 doses. Spike was spanned by vaccine-associated CD4 TCRs, with dominance at 160-218 and 743-854.

Trimming left V 5 bases short and J 2 bases short, with 16 bases between. Germline CDR1 reads SGHVS; CDR2 reads FQNEAQ. The CDR3 length is 16 residues. V gene TRBV7-8 combines with J gene TRBJ1-3; D uncertain. The specimen was peripheral blood, collected on day 0 of AZD1222 vaccination. This clonotype originated in an adult in good health. The CDR3 region has the DNA TGTGCCAGCAGCCCAACCACCCAAGTAACTGGAAACACCATATATTTT. This encodes CASSPTTQVTGNTIYF.